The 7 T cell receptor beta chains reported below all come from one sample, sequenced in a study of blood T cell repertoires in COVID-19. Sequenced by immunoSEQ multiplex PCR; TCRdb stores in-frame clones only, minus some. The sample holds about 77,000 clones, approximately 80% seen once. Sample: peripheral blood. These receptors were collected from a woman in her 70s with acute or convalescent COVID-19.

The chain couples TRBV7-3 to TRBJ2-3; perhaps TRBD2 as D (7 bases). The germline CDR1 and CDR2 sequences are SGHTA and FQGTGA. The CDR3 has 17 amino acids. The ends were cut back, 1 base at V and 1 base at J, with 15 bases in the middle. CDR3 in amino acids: CASSLIVGGGGTDTQYF. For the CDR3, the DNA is TGTGCCAGCAGCTTAATAGTGGGAGGGGGAGGCACAGATACGCAGTATTTT.

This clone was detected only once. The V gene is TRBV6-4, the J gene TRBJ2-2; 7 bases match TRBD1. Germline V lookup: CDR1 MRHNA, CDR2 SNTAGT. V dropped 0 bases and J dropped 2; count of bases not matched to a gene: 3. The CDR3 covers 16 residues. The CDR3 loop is CASSDSTGRNTGELFF. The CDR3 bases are TGTGCCAGCAGTGACTCGACAGGGCGTAACACCGGGGAGCTGTTTTTT.

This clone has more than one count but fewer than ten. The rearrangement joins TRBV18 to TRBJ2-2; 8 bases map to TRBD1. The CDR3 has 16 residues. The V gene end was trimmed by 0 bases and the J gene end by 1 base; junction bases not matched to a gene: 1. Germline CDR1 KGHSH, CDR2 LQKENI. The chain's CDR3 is CASSPPQGGNTGELFF. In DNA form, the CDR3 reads TGTGCCAGCTCACCACCACAGGGGGGGAACACCGGGGAGCTGTTTTTT. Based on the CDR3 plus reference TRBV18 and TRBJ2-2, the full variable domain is NAGVMQNPRHLVRRRGQEARLRCSPMKGHSHVYWYRQLPEEGLKFMVYLQKENIIDESGMPKERFSAEFPKEGPSILRIQQVVRGDSAAYFCASSPPQGGNTGELFFGEGSRLTVL.

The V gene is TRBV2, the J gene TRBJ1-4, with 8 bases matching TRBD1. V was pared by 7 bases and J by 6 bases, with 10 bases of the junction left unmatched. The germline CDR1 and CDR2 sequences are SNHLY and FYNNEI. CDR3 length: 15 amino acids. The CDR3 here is CASNPPGTGDEKLFF. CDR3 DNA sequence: TGTGCCAGCAATCCTCCCGGGACAGGTGATGAAAAACTGTTTTTT.

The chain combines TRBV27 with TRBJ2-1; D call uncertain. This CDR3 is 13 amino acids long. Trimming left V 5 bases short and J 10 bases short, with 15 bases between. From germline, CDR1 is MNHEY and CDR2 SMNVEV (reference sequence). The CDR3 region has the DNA TGTGCCAGCAGTACCGGATCATCGAGGGAGCAGTTCTTC. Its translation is CASSTGSSREQFF.

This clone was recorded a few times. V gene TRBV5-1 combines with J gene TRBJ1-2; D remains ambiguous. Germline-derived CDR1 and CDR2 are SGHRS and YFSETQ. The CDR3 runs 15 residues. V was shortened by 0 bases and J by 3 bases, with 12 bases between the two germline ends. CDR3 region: CASSLGETPYYGYTF. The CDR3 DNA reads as TGCGCCAGCAGCTTGGGCGAGACACCCTACTATGGCTACACCTTC. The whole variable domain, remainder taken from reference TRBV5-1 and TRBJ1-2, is KAGVTQTPRYLIKTRGQQVTLSCSPISGHRSVSWYQQTPGQGLQFLFEYFSETQRNKGNFPGRFSGRQFSNSRSEMNVSTLELGDSALYLCASSLGETPYYGYTFGSGTRLTVV.

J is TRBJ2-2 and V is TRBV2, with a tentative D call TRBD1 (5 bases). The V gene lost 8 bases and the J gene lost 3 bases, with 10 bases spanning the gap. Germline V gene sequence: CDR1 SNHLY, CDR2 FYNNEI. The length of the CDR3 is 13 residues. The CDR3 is CASSDSYTGELFF. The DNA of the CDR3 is TGTGCCAGCTCTGACAGTTACACCGGGGAGCTGTTTTTT.